The 32 T cell receptor beta chains below come from one sample, sequenced in a study of early T cells in non-severe SARS-CoV-2 infection. From the 5' RACE reads, TCRdb called clonotypes with MiXCR, one entry per CDR3 protein. Among 65,000 to 95,000 distinct CDR3 sequences, 8.5% to 10% were seen once, and the ten largest hold around 4.6%. Sequencing used whole blood. Receptor source: an adult who was a healthcare worker with PCR-confirmed SARS-CoV-2 infection or an uninfected control (not recorded which).

The rearrangement uses TRBV28 and TRBJ2-7, with 7 bases identical to TRBD2. This CDR3 has 13 amino acids. With 5 bases clipped from V and 2 bases from J, the junction kept 3 bases outside the gene matches. Per the germline V gene, CDR1 is MDHEN and CDR2 is SYDVKM. The DNA of the CDR3 is TGTGCCAGCAGTCCGGGACTAACCTACGAGCAGTACTTC. The encoded protein is CASSPGLTYEQYF.

Of note for this clonotype: Being one base from a much bigger clone, this may be a read error. This chain links TRBV27 with TRBJ2-7; TRBD2 matches at 7 bases. The germline V gene encodes CDR1 MNHEY and CDR2 SMNVEV (reference sequence). The CDR3 length is 13 residues. Here the CDR3 DNA reads TGTGCCAACAGTTCCGGACTAGCCTACGAGCAGTACTTC. Translating it yields CANSSGLAYEQYF.

The gene calls are TRBV7-2 and TRBJ1-3; no firm D call. Trimming cost V 0 bases and J 5 bases, with 17 bases left between them. Germline CDR1 is SGHTA and CDR2 is FQGNSA. This CDR3 is 17 amino acids long. CDR3 loop: CASSLAVQLNTRNTIYF. In DNA form, the CDR3 reads TGTGCCAGCAGCTTAGCGGTCCAGCTAAACACCAGAAACACCATATATTTT. Filled out from reference TRBV7-2 and TRBJ1-3, the complete variable domain reads GAGVSQSPSNKVTEKGKDVELRCDPISGHTALYWYRQSLGQGLEFLIYFQGNSAPDKSGLPSDRFSAERTGGSVSTLTIQRTQQEDSAVYLCASSLAVQLNTRNTIYFGEGSWLTVV.

In this sample, this clonotype turned up many times. This sequence joins TRBV7-9 and TRBJ2-2; the match to TRBD1 covers 10 bases. Trimming removed 5 bases from V and 3 bases from J; junction bases left unmatched: 9. CDR1 is SEHNR and CDR2 is FQNEAQ in the germline V gene (reference sequence). The length of the CDR3 is 17 residues. CDR3 coding DNA: TGTGCCAGCAGCCCCGACAGGGGGCTATTGGACACCGGGGAGCTGTTTTTT. Translation gives CASSPDRGLLDTGELFF.

This chain joins TRBV6-2 or TRBV6-3 and TRBJ2-3; D uncertain. The germline gives CDR1 MNHEY, CDR2 SVGEGT. V shed 2 bases and J shed 2 bases, with 14 bases lying between them. The CDR3 has 16 amino acids. DNA for the CDR3: TGTGCCAGCAGTTACCATTTGAGTGATGCCACAGATACGCAGTATTTT. This translates into CASSYHLSDATDTQYF.

This clonotype was seen at least ten times. V is TRBV11-2 and J is TRBJ1-2, with a possible D match to TRBD1 (5 bases). V was pared by 2 bases and J by 13 bases, with 17 bases between. There are 13 residues in the CDR3. Germline CDR1 and CDR2: SGHAT and FQNNGV. As DNA, the CDR3 is TGTGCCAGCAGCTTAACCGGGGGACGTCCGGGCACCTTC. Translated: CASSLTGGRPGTF. The full variable domain, in which reference TRBV11-2 and TRBJ1-2 provide the parts outside the CDR3, is EAGVAQSPRYKIIEKRQSVAFWCNPISGHATLYWYQQILGQGPKLLIQFQNNGVVDDSQLPKDRFSAERLKGVDSTLKIQPAKLEDSAVYLCASSLTGGRPGTFGSGTRLTVV.

This clonotype was recorded many times. V is TRBV5-1 and J is TRBJ2-7; 9 bases are shared with TRBD2. The CDR3 sequence is 14 residues long. Germline assignment: CDR1 SGHRS and CDR2 YFSETQ. With V trimmed by 0 bases and J by 2 bases, 0 bases remained unmatched. The CDR3 loop reads CASSLASGAYEQYF. CDR3 DNA: TGCGCCAGCAGCTTGGCTAGCGGGGCCTACGAGCAGTACTTC.

This clonotype was counted at least ten times. This CDR3 is CASSVDRDYEQYF. In DNA, the CDR3 is TGTGCCAGCAGCGTGGACAGGGACTACGAGCAGTACTTC. The V call is TRBV6-1, the J call TRBJ2-7, with 8 nucleotides matching TRBD1. The CDR3 extends over 13 amino acids. The germline CDR1 and CDR2 sequences are MNHNS and SASEGT. V was clipped by 6 bases and J by 3 bases; unmatched bases: 4.

This clonotype occurred a few times. The chain links TRBV28 to TRBJ2-3; 11 bases map to TRBD2. V lost 10 bases, J lost 2 bases, and 5 bases stayed unmatched. CDR3 length equals 14 residues. The germline V gene has CDR1 MDHEN and CDR2 SYDVKM. The DNA of the CDR3 is TGTGCCACCCAGACTAGCGGGGTCACAGATACGCAGTATTTT. Its translation is CATQTSGVTDTQYF.

This clonotype was seen a few times. CDR3 protein: CASNYRGGVGSEQYF. The CDR3 bases are TGTGCCAGCAACTATAGGGGGGGAGTAGGGTCCGAGCAGTACTTC. The chain employs TRBV7-8 and TRBJ2-7, with a tentative D call TRBD2 (7 bases). The germline gives CDR1 SGHVS, CDR2 FQNEAQ. V was trimmed by 7 bases and J by 6 bases, leaving 22 bases between them. The length of the CDR3 is 15 residues. Together with reference TRBV7-8 and TRBJ2-7, the CDR3 gives the full variable domain: GAGVSQSPRYKVAKRGQDVALRCDPISGHVSLFWYQQALGQGPEFLTYFQNEAQLDKSGLPSDRFFAERPEGSVSTLKIQRTQQEDSAVYLCASNYRGGVGSEQYFGPGTRLTVT.

This clonotype has just a few counts. The chain employs TRBV12-3 or TRBV12-4 and TRBJ2-7; the match to TRBD2 covers 13 bases. The ends lost 5 bases at V and 7 bases at J; junction bases unmatched: 5. CDR3 size: 14 residues. The CDR3 DNA reads TGTGCCAGCAGTCCACCGGGACTAGCGGGGGAGCAGTACTTC. Translated: CASSPPGLAGEQYF.

This chain uses TRBV12-3 or TRBV12-4 with TRBJ2-1; unclear D gene. The germline V and J ends were trimmed by 1 base and 6 bases, with 7 bases remaining between them. The CDR3 consists of 13 residues. CDR3 protein: CASSLDLINEQFF. For the CDR3, the DNA is TGTGCCAGCAGTTTAGACCTCATCAATGAGCAGTTCTTC.

The V call is TRBV5-4, the J call TRBJ2-5, with D uncertain. CDR3 size: 13 residues. V was pared by 2 bases and J by 5 bases, with 10 bases between. Per the germline V gene, CDR1 is SGHNT and CDR2 is YYREEE (reference sequence). The CDR3 bases are TGTGCCAGCAGCTTTTCAGAGAGGGAGACCCAGTACTTC. This gives the protein CASSFSERETQYF. The full variable domain, its missing parts supplied by reference TRBV5-4 and TRBJ2-5, is ETGVTQSPTHLIKTRGQQVTLRCSSQSGHNTVSWYQQALGQGPQFIFQYYREEENGRGNFPPRFSGLQFPNYSSELNVNALELDDSALYLCASSFSERETQYFGPGTRLLVL.

This clonotype was detected many times. The chain is built from TRBV20-1 and TRBJ1-6, with 7 bases aligning to TRBD1. Germline lookup yields CDR1 DFQATT and CDR2 SNEGSKA (reference sequence). After removal of 0 bases from V and 8 bases from J, the junction contained 4 bases not matched to a gene. The CDR3 contains 14 residues. This CDR3 is CSARDRTGYSPLHF. As DNA, the CDR3 is TGCAGTGCTAGAGATCGGACAGGATATTCACCCCTCCACTTT.

Turning to this clonotype: This may stem from a read error, because a much larger clone lies one nucleotide away. CDR3: CPSSPSRGLGAVQETQYF. CDR3 DNA sequence: TGTCCCAGCAGTCCCAGCCGTGGCCTCGGGGCAGTCCAAGAGACCCAGTACTTC. The chain uses TRBV28 and TRBJ2-5, with D perhaps matching TRBD1 or TRBD2 (5 bases each). Germline V gene lookup returns CDR1 MDHEN and CDR2 SYDVKM. The CDR3 spans 18 residues. Full variable domain (missing parts from reference TRBV28 and TRBJ2-5): DVKVTQSSRYLVKRTGEKVFLECVQDMDHENMFWYRQDPGLGLRLIYFSYDVKMKEKGDIPEGYSVSREKKERFSLILESASTNQTSMYLCPSSPSRGLGAVQETQYFGPGTRLLVL.

This clonotype was counted many times. This rearrangement joins TRBV12-3 or TRBV12-4 to TRBJ1-2, with D hard to call. This CDR3 has 12 amino acids. Deletions cut 8 bases from V and 4 bases from J, with 11 bases between. CDR3 protein: CASAPGPYGYTF. The CDR3 DNA reads as TGTGCCAGCGCCCCTGGGCCCTATGGCTACACCTTC.

The sample holds many counts of this clonotype. The chain couples TRBV6-1 to TRBJ1-5, with unresolved D. Deletions cut 4 bases from V and 4 bases from J, with 11 bases between. This CDR3 is built from 14 residues. Germline V lookup: CDR1 MNHNS, CDR2 SASEGT. The CDR3 is CASSAREVNQPQHF. DNA of the CDR3: TGTGCCAGCAGTGCGAGGGAAGTAAATCAGCCCCAGCATTTT.

This clonotype was recorded at least ten times. V and J are TRBV19 and TRBJ2-7, with 10 bases matching TRBD2. CDR1 is LNHDA and CDR2 is SQIVND in the germline V gene (reference sequence). The ends lost 4 bases at V and 5 bases at J; junction bases unmatched: 8. This CDR3 comprises 15 residues. The CDR3 DNA reads as TGTGCCAGTAGTACCTCTAGCGGGAGATATAACGAGCAGTACTTC. Translation: CASSTSSGRYNEQYF.

The genes are TRBV20-1 and TRBJ1-5; tentative D call: TRBD1 (5 bases). Germline CDR1 is DFQATT and CDR2 is SNEGSKA (reference sequence). Trimming shortened V by 5 bases and J by 2 bases, and 16 bases separated the two germline ends. The CDR3 is 15 amino acids. The chain's CDR3 is CSAGRGRDRNQPQHF. In nucleotides, the CDR3 is TGCAGTGCTGGACGGGGCAGGGATCGCAATCAGCCCCAGCATTTT.

The CDR3, as DNA: TGTGCCAGCAGCTTCCGGACTAGCTCGAACACCGGGGAGCTGTTTTTT. It encodes CASSFRTSSNTGELFF. J is TRBJ2-2 and V is TRBV3-1, with TRBD2 matching 8 bases. CDR1 and CDR2 from the germline V gene are LGHDT and YNNKEL (reference sequence). With 5 bases clipped from V and 0 bases from J, the junction kept 5 bases outside the gene matches. This CDR3 has 16 amino acids.

This sequence joins TRBV5-1 and TRBJ2-3; TRBD1 matches at 7 bases. The V gene's germline CDR1 is SGHRS and CDR2 YFSETQ. This CDR3 is built from 15 residues. Trimming at V came to 4 bases and at J to 1 base, leaving 6 bases not matched to a gene. CDR3 sequence reads: CASSLDRQGTDTQYF. CDR3 DNA: TGCGCCAGCAGCCTGGACAGGCAAGGCACAGATACGCAGTATTTT. The full variable domain, its missing parts supplied by reference TRBV5-1 and TRBJ2-3, is KAGVTQTPRYLIKTRGQQVTLSCSPISGHRSVSWYQQTPGQGLQFLFEYFSETQRNKGNFPGRFSGRQFSNSRSEMNVSTLELGDSALYLCASSLDRQGTDTQYFGPGTRLTVL.

This chain links TRBV30 with TRBJ2-1, with 8 bases fitting TRBD2. Germline CDR1 and CDR2: GTSNPN and SVGIG (reference sequence). V was clipped by 0 bases and J by 10 bases; unmatched bases: 8. The CDR3 sequence is 14 residues long. The CDR3 nucleotides are TGTGCCTGGAGTGTATTAACGGGAGGGAGGGAGCAGTTCTTC. Protein product: CAWSVLTGGREQFF.

At least ten counts were recorded for this clonotype. The chain has TRBV29-1 and TRBJ2-2; TRBD1 aligns across 10 bases. The CDR3 spans 15 residues. Looked up from germline, CDR1 is SQVTM and CDR2 is ANQGSEA. Losses at the gene ends were 6 bases for V and 5 bases for J; bases not matched to a gene: 9. The CDR3 region is CSVRTRTGGTGELFF. The CDR3, as DNA: TGCAGCGTCCGCACCCGGACAGGGGGTACCGGGGAGCTGTTTTTT.

In this sample, this clonotype turned up a few times. J is TRBJ1-6 and V is TRBV5-1; possibly TRBD1 for D (5 bases). The germline V and J ends were trimmed by 0 bases and 7 bases, with 14 bases remaining between them. The CDR3 covers 16 residues. CDR1 is SGHRS and CDR2 is YFSETQ in the germline V gene. CDR3 residues: CASSLGQGMENSPLHF. The CDR3, as DNA: TGCGCCAGCAGCTTGGGGCAGGGCATGGAAAATTCACCCCTCCACTTT.

This clonotype was picked up a small number of times. The chain links TRBV7-7 to TRBJ2-1, with 11 bases aligning to TRBD2. The V segment lost 6 bases and the J segment 6 bases; nucleotides outside the gene matches: 22. CDR3 length equals 20 residues. CDR1 and CDR2 from the germline V gene are SSHAT and FNYEAQ (reference sequence). The CDR3 DNA is TGTGCCAGCAGGTCCAATGTCATAGGGGTAGCGGGAGGGCCCCGCAATGAGCAGTTCTTC. This encodes CASRSNVIGVAGGPRNEQFF.

This sequence joins TRBV10-2 and TRBJ1-1; a possible D gene is TRBD1 (6 bases). V lost 0 bases and J 1 base, leaving 9 bases between the germline ends. Germline V gene sequence: CDR1 WSHSY, CDR2 SAAADI. The CDR3 spans 15 residues. CDR3 region: CASSESGTQNTEAFF. The CDR3 DNA sequence: TGCGCCAGCAGTGAGTCCGGGACACAGAACACTGAAGCTTTCTTT.

This clonotype appeared many times. The gene calls are TRBV18 and TRBJ1-1; 8 bases line up with TRBD1. Germline V gene data show CDR1 as KGHSH and CDR2 as LQKENI. The CDR3 has 16 amino acids. V dropped 1 base and J dropped 2; count of bases not matched to a gene: 6. CDR3 region: CASSPLLGTGNTEAFF. CDR3 nucleotides: TGTGCCAGCTCACCACTATTAGGGACAGGTAACACTGAAGCTTTCTTT.

This clonotype was seen repeatedly, ten times or more. The chain recombines TRBV18 with TRBJ1-1, with TRBD1 as a possible D gene (5 bases). This CDR3 contains 14 residues. V gave up 1 base and J gave up 1 base, with 7 bases separating them. The germline V gene encodes CDR1 KGHSH and CDR2 LQKENI. The CDR3 here is CASSPQGQNTEAFF. CDR3 nucleotides: TGTGCCAGCTCACCACAGGGGCAGAACACTGAAGCTTTCTTT.

The chain carries TRBV28 and TRBJ1-5; possible D gene TRBD1, 5 bases. The CDR3 runs 15 residues. V lost 7 bases, J lost 0 bases, and 13 bases lay in between. Per germline, CDR1 MDHEN and CDR2 SYDVKM. The CDR3 loop reads CASKGRVYSNQPQHF. CDR3 nucleotide sequence: TGTGCCAGCAAGGGGAGGGTTTATAGCAATCAGCCCCAGCATTTT.

In its sample, this clonotype was seen many times. The V call is TRBV5-1, the J call TRBJ2-6; no clear D. The CDR3 sequence is 14 residues long. V lost 0 bases and J 4 bases, leaving 5 bases between the germline ends. Germline CDR1 reads SGHRS; CDR2 reads YFSETQ. In nucleotides, the CDR3 is TGCGCCAGCAGCTTGGAGTCAGGGGCCAACGTCCTGACTTTC. Encoded protein: CASSLESGANVLTF.

The rearrangement links TRBV18 to TRBJ1-5; tentatively, D is TRBD1 (5 bases). With 3 bases removed from V and 2 bases from J, the gap between germline ends came to 8 bases. There are 14 residues in the CDR3. In germline, CDR1 is KGHSH, CDR2 LQKENI. CDR3 amino acids: CASSPSGRNQPQHF. CDR3 DNA sequence: TGTGCCAGCTCACCGTCAGGGCGCAATCAGCCCCAGCATTTT.

This clonotype came up once. The V call is TRBV5-8, the J call TRBJ2-7; TRBD2 might be the D (6 bases). V lost 2 bases to trimming and J lost 5 bases, with 8 bases between them. CDR1 and CDR2 from the germline V gene are SGHTS and YDEGEE. CDR3 length: 12 amino acids. The CDR3 here is CASSFSGDEQYF. The CDR3 region has the DNA TGTGCCAGCAGCTTCTCGGGAGACGAGCAGTACTTC. Variable domain in full (rest from reference TRBV5-8 and TRBJ2-7): EAGVTQSPTHLIKTRGQQATLRCSPISGHTSVYWYQQALGLGLQFLLWYDEGEERNRGNFPPRFSGRQFPNYSSELNVNALELEDSALYLCASSFSGDEQYFGPGTRLTVT.